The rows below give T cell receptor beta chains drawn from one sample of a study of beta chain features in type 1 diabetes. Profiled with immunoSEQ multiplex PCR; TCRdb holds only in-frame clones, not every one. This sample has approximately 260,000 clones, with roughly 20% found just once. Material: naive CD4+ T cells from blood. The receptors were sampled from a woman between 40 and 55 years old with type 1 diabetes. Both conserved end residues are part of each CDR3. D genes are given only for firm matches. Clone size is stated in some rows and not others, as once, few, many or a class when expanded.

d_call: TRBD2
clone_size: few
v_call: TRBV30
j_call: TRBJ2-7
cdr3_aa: CALGLAAYEQYF
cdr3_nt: TGTGCCCTAGGGCTAGCGGCCTACGAGCAGTACTTC

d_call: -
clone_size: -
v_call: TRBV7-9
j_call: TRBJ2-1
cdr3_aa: CASSRDFPGSSEQFF
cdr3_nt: TGTGCCAGCAGCCGGGACTTCCCCGGTTCAAGTGAGCAGTTCTTC

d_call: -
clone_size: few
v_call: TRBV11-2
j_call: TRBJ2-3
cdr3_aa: CASSLSAVPDTQYF
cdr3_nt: TGTGCCAGCAGCTTGTCGGCGGTCCCAGATACGCAGTATTTT

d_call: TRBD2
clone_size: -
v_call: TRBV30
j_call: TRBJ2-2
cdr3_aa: CAWSVRGGSSNTGELFF
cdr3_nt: TGTGCCTGGAGTGTACGGGGCGGGAGTAGTAACACCGGGGAGCTGTTTTTT

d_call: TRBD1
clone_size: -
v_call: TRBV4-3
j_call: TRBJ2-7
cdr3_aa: CASSQDPQGAYEQYF
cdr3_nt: TGCGCCAGCAGCCAAGACCCGCAGGGGGCTTACGAGCAGTACTTC

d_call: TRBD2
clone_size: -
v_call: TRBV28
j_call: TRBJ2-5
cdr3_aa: CANSRGGSETQYF
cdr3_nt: TGTGCCAACTCCCGGGGGGGCTCCGAGACCCAGTACTTC

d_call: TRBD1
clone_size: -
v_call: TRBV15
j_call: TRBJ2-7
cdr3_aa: CATEDRGSYEQYF
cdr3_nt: TGTGCCACTGAGGACAGGGGGTCTTACGAGCAGTACTTC

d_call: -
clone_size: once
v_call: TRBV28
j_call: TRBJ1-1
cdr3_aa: CASSLPDRNTEAFF
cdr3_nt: TGTGCCAGCAGTTTACCGGACAGGAACACTGAAGCTTTCTTT

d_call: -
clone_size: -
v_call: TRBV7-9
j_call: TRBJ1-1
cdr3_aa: CASSLARLNTEAFF
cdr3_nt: TGTGCCAGCAGCTTGGCACGATTGAACACTGAAGCTTTCTTT

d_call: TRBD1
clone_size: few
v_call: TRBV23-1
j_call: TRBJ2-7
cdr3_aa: CASSQAPGQVPRGEQYF
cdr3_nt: TGCGCCAGCAGTCAAGCTCCGGGACAGGTCCCTAGGGGCGAGCAGTACTTC

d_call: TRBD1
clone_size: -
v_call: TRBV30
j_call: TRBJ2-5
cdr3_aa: CACDFRDRVETQYF
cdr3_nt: TGTGCCTGTGACTTCCGGGACAGGGTAGAGACCCAGTACTTC

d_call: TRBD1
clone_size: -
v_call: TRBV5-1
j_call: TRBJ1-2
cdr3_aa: CASSSQGADGYTF
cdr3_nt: TGCGCCAGCAGTTCACAGGGGGCGGATGGCTACACCTTC

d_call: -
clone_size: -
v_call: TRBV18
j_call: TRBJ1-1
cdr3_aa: CASSRRGGTSVGDTEAFF
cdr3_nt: TGTGCCAGCTCACGCAGGGGAGGGACGTCGGTGGGGGACACTGAAGCTTTCTTT

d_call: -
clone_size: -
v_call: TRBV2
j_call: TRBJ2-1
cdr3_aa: CASSGEGSYNEQFF
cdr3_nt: TGTGCCAGCAGTGGAGAGGGCTCCTACAATGAGCAGTTCTTC

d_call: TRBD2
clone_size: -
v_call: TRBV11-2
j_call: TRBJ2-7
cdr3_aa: CASRRTSGSPYEQYF
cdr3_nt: TGTGCCAGCAGACGGACTAGCGGGAGTCCCTACGAGCAGTACTTC

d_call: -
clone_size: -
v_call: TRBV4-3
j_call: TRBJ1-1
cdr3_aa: CASSQIRGTEAFF
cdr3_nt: TGCGCCAGCAGCCAGATAAGGGGGACTGAAGCTTTCTTT

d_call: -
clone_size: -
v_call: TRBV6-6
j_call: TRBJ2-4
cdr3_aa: CASSYPTGGDIQYF
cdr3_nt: TGTGCCAGCAGTTACCCCACAGGGGGGGACATTCAGTACTTC

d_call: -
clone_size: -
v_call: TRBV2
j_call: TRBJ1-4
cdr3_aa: CASSDFDSEKLFF
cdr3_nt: TGTGCCAGCAGTGATTTTGATAGCGAAAAACTGTTTTTT

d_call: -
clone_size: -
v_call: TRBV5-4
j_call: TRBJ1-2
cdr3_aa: CASSFQGSNYGYTF
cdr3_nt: TGTGCCAGCAGCTTTCAGGGGTCTAACTATGGCTACACCTTC

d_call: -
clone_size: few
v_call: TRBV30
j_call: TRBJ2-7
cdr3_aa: CAWSVQDNYEQYF
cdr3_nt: TGTGCCTGGAGTGTCCAGGACAACTACGAGCAGTACTTC

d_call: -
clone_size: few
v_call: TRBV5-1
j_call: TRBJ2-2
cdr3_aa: CASSTGTPFTGELFF
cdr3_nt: TGCGCCAGCAGTACTGGGACACCTTTCACCGGGGAGCTGTTTTTT

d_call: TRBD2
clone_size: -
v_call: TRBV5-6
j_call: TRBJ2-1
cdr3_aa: CASSWGLAGPYNEQFF
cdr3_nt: TGTGCCAGCAGCTGGGGACTAGCGGGCCCCTACAATGAGCAGTTCTTC

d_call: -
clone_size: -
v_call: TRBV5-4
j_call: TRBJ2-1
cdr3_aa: CASSLGGALGNEQFF
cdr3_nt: TGTGCCAGCAGCTTAGGGGGGGCCCTTGGCAATGAGCAGTTCTTC

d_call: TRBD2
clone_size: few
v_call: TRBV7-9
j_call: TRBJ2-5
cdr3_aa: CASSRGLAGETQYF
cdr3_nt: TGTGCCAGCAGCCGCGGACTAGCTGGGGAGACCCAGTACTTC

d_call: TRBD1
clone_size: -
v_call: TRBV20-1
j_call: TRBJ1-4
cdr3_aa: CSASEGQGFF
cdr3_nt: TGCAGTGCTAGCGAGGGACAGGGATTTTTT

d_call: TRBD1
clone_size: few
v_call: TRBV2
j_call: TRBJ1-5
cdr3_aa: CASTGTGGGQPQHF
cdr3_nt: TGTGCCAGCACCGGTACAGGGGGAGGACAGCCCCAGCATTTT

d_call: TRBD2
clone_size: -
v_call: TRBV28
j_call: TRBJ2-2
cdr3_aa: CASSPSGRAVTGELFF
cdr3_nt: TGTGCCAGCAGCCCTAGCGGGAGGGCCGTTACCGGGGAGCTGTTTTTT

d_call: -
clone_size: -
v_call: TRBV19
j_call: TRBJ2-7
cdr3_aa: CASSNPDYEQYF
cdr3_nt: TGTGCCAGTAGTAATCCAGACTACGAGCAGTACTTC

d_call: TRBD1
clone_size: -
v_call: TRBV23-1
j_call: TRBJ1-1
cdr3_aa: CASPYGQGARNTEAFF
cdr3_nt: TGCGCCAGCCCCTACGGACAGGGGGCGCGGAACACTGAAGCTTTCTTT

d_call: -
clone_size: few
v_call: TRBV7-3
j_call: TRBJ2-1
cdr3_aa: CASSSEGGNEQFF
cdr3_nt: TGTGCCAGCAGCTCCGAGGGTGGCAATGAGCAGTTCTTC

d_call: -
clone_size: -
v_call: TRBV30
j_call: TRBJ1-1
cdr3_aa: CAWSVRVDTEAFF
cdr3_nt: TGTGCCTGGAGTGTACGCGTGGACACTGAAGCTTTCTTT

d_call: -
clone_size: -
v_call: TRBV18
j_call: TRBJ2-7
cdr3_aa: CASSPKTGQHSLEQYF
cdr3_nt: TGTGCCAGCTCACCCAAGACAGGACAACACTCTCTCGAGCAGTACTTC

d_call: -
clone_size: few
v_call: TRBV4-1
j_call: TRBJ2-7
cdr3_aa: CASSPFSGQNYEQYF
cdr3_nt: TGCGCCAGCAGCCCGTTCTCCGGACAGAACTACGAGCAGTACTTC

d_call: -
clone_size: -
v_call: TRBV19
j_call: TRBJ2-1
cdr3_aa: CASSDRGWTNYNEQFF
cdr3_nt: TGTGCCAGTAGTGATCGGGGGTGGACTAACTACAATGAGCAGTTCTTC

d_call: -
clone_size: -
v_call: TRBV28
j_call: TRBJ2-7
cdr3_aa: CASSLGGRDDLGYEQYF
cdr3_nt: TGTGCCAGCAGTTTAGGCGGGCGTGACGACTTAGGCTACGAGCAGTACTTC

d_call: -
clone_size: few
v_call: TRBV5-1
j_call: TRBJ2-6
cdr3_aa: CASSPEGTGANVLTF
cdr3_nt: TGCGCCAGCAGCCCGGAGGGAACTGGGGCCAACGTCCTGACTTTC

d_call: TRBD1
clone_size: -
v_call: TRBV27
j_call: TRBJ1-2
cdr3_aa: CASSPSDRGVNYGYTF
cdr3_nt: TGTGCCAGCAGTCCCTCGGACAGGGGGGTTAACTATGGCTACACCTTC

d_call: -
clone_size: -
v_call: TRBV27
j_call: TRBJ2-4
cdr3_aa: CATAPTGKNIQYF
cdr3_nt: TGTGCCACCGCACCGACAGGAAAAAACATTCAGTACTTC

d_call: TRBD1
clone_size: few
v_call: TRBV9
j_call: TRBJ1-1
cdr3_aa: CASSARNRDSAEAFF
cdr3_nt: TGTGCCAGCAGCGCAAGAAACCGGGACAGCGCTGAAGCTTTCTTT

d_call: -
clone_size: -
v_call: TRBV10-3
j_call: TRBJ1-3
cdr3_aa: CAISDISHSGNTIYF
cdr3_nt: TGTGCCATCAGTGACATTTCCCACTCTGGAAACACCATATATTTT

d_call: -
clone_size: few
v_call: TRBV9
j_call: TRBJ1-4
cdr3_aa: CASSARITTNEKLFF
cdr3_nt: TGTGCCAGCAGCGCCAGGATTACAACTAATGAAAAACTGTTTTTT

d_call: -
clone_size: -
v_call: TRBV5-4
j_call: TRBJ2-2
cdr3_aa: CASTVEGGTGELFF
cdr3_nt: TGTGCCAGCACCGTAGAAGGAGGGACCGGGGAGCTGTTTTTT

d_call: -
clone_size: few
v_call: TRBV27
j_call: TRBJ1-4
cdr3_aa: CASSPSGGLKLFF
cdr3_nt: TGTGCCAGCAGTCCGTCGGGGGGGTTAAAACTGTTTTTT

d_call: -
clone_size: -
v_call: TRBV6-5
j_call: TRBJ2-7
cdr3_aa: CASTNSQGTEQYF
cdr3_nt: TGTGCCAGCACCAACAGCCAGGGTACCGAGCAGTACTTC

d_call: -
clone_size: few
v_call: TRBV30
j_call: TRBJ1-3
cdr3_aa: CAWSTQELSGNTIYF
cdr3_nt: TGTGCCTGGAGTACACAGGAGCTCTCTGGAAACACCATATATTTT

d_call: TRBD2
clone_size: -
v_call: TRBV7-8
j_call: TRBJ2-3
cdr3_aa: CASSDTASGRADTQYF
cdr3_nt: TGTGCCAGCAGCGACACCGCTAGCGGGAGGGCAGATACGCAGTATTTT

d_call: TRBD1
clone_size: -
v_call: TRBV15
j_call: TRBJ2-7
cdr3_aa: CATSRELAGQGSYEQYF
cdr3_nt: TGTGCCACCAGCAGAGAGTTGGCGGGACAGGGCTCCTACGAGCAGTACTTC

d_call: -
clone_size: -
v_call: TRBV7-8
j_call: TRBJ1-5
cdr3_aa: CASSLSPSGNQPQHF
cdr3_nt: TGTGCCAGCAGCTTATCCCCCAGCGGCAATCAGCCCCAGCATTTT

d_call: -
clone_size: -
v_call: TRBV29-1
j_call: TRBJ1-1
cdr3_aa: CSVEIVNTEAFF
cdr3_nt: TGCAGCGTTGAAATCGTGAACACTGAAGCTTTCTTT

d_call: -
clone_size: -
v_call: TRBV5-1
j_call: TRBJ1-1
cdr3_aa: CASSTGRSPEAFF
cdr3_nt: TGCGCCAGCAGCACCGGTAGGAGCCCTGAAGCTTTCTTT

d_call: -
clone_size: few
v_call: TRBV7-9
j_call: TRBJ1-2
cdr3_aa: CASSLGLSNYGYTF
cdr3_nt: TGTGCCAGCAGCTTAGGGCTCTCAAACTATGGCTACACCTTC